This T cell receptor (beta chain) was recovered during a study of post-analysis software for immune sequencing data. Included in the TCR beta cDNA libraries were unique molecular identifiers. TCRdb called the PCR reads again in MiXCR, with one record for every CDR3 protein. The sample contains about 620,000 distinct CDR3 sequences, 44% of which appear only once. Trimming removed 6 bases from V and 5 bases from J; junction bases left unmatched: 3. The CDR3 consists of 12 residues. Findings of the study overall: The study found significantly lower normalized Chao1 diversity in multiple sclerosis patients than in controls. Controls showed lower frequencies than patients for 5 or 6 TRBV segments, and TRBV5-6, TRBV5-1 and TRBV20-1 were among these.

This clonotype was counted once. The antigen is unknown. This sequence may be a read error, since a much larger clone differs from it by one base. This clonotype was obtained from a girl between 5 and 17 years old with multiple sclerosis. The V and J genes are TRBV12-3 or TRBV12-4 and TRBJ1-2, with 7 bases identical to TRBD1. The sequenced sample consisted of blood. CDR3 residues: CASSGQEYGYTF. CDR3 DNA: TGTGCCAGCAGCGGACAGGAATATGGCTACACCTTC.